The 20 T cell receptor beta chains given below trace back to one sample, sequenced in a study of OX40 agonist ivuxolimab in advanced cancers. Repertoires were generated with immunoSEQ multiplex PCR, while TCRdb's copy carries only in-frame clones and drops some. The repertoire holds tens of thousands of clones, with 91% as singletons. The input for sequencing was CD4+ or CD8+ T cells sorted from blood, taken in a trial of the OX40 agonist ivuxolimab. Receptors originate from an adult with an advanced solid tumor such as melanoma, head and neck, liver or kidney cancer.

This clone came up a few times. This chain connects TRBV7-2 to TRBJ2-7; D gene ambiguous. The germline V and J ends were trimmed by 0 bases and 4 bases, with 4 bases remaining between them. CDR1 is SGHTA and CDR2 is FQGNSA in the germline V gene. CDR3 size: 12 residues. CDR3 amino acids: CASSLARYEQYF. CDR3 nucleotides: TGTGCCAGCAGCTTAGCTAGGTACGAGCAGTACTTC.

The chain recombines TRBV10-3 with TRBJ2-1; 12 nucleotides agree with TRBD2. This CDR3 contains 15 residues. The V gene end was trimmed by 6 bases and the J gene end by 7 bases; junction bases not matched to a gene: 7. Germline V CDR1 and CDR2: ENHRY, SYGVKD. CDR3 protein: CAIRDLAGGRNEQFF. The CDR3 bases are TGTGCCATCAGAGATCTAGCGGGAGGGCGGAATGAGCAGTTCTTC.

The genes are TRBV5-4 and TRBJ2-7, with D perhaps matching TRBD1 (6 bases). CDR1 is SGHNT, CDR2 YYREEE, per germline (reference sequence). Trimming shortened V by 1 base and J by 3 bases, and 8 bases separated the two germline ends. The CDR3 loop spans 13 amino acids. The CDR3 protein is CASSLQGRYEQYF. The CDR3 DNA reads as TGTGCCAGCAGCTTGCAGGGGCGCTACGAGCAGTACTTC.

The chain joins TRBV6-6 to TRBJ2-1; the match to TRBD2 covers 12 bases. Germline values: CDR1 MNHNY, CDR2 SVGAGI (reference sequence). V lost 5 bases, J lost 7 bases, and 9 bases stayed unmatched. The CDR3 is made up of 16 amino acids. The CDR3, as DNA: TGTGCCAGCAGTCGACGACTAGCGGGAGTAGTTAATGAGCAGTTCTTC. The encoded protein is CASSRRLAGVVNEQFF.

The gene calls are TRBV28 and TRBJ2-7, with D perhaps given as TRBD1 or TRBD2 (5 bases each). The CDR3 covers 15 residues. CDR1 and CDR2 (germline): MDHEN, SYDVKM. V was trimmed by 8 bases and J by 10 bases, leaving 27 bases between them. CDR3 protein: CASGLGTSAPLEQYF. CDR3 bases: TGTGCCAGCGGCCTAGGGACCTCAGCTCCTTTGGAACAGTACTTC.

V gene TRBV7-3 combines with J gene TRBJ2-7, with D possibly being TRBD1 or TRBD2 (5 bases each). There are 14 residues in the CDR3. Deletions cut 2 bases from V and 2 bases from J, with 10 bases between. Germline V gives CDR1 SGHTA, CDR2 FQGTGA. The CDR3 DNA follows: TGTGCCAGCAGCTTAGGGGACGGCCCCTACGAGCAGTACTTC. Amino acid sequence: CASSLGDGPYEQYF.

This clone was seen only once. V usage is TRBV27 and J usage is TRBJ2-1, with D perhaps matching TRBD1 (6 bases). This CDR3 contains 13 residues. Germline CDR1 is MNHEY and CDR2 is SMNVEV (reference sequence). V was pared by 5 bases and J by 9 bases, with 14 bases between. This chain's CDR3 is CASSPQGFREQFF. DNA for the CDR3: TGTGCCAGCAGTCCACAGGGTTTTCGTGAGCAGTTCTTC.

This clone was seen only once. This chain uses TRBV7-8 with TRBJ2-1; no definite D call. The germline CDR1 and CDR2 sequences are SGHVS and FQNEAQ. V was pared by 7 bases and J by 2 bases, with 12 bases between. This CDR3 comprises 14 residues. Written as DNA, the CDR3 is TGTGCCAGCATCATAGGGCCCGCCTACAATGAGCAGTTCTTC. Protein sequence: CASIIGPAYNEQFF.

The rearrangement joins TRBV16 to TRBJ1-1; weak D call: TRBD1 (6 bases). Trimming took off 5 bases at V and 0 bases at J, with 16 bases between the two ends. The CDR3 runs 16 residues. Germline V CDR1 and CDR2: KGHSY, FQNENV. CDR3 bases: TGTGCCAGCAGCTACCGGGACACTTTTTTGAACACTGAAGCTTTCTTT. Amino acid sequence: CASSYRDTFLNTEAFF.

The chain has TRBV6-5 and TRBJ1-2; D unclear. The CDR3 consists of 12 residues. Trimming cost V 7 bases and J 6 bases, with 12 bases left between them. Per the germline V gene, CDR1 is MNHEY and CDR2 is SVGAGI. The CDR3 spells CASTLPGNGYTF. In DNA form, the CDR3 reads TGTGCCAGCACCCTGCCAGGAAATGGCTACACCTTC.

V and J are TRBV9 and TRBJ2-1; 12 bases map to TRBD1. V was pared by 2 bases and J by 9 bases, with 6 bases of the junction left unmatched. This CDR3 is built from 15 residues. Germline V lookup: CDR1 SGDLS, CDR2 YYNGEE. The CDR3 sequence: CASSVAGTGGGEQFF. CDR3 nucleotides: TGTGCCAGCAGCGTCGCCGGGACAGGGGGCGGTGAGCAGTTCTTC.

This chain links TRBV28 with TRBJ2-7, with a weak D call TRBD1 (6 bases). V was cut by 6 bases and J by 3 bases, with 18 bases left in between. The CDR3 is made up of 15 amino acids. The germline gives CDR1 MDHEN, CDR2 SYDVKM. CDR3 region: CASRQDSQPVYEQYF. In DNA, the CDR3 is TGTGCCAGCAGACAGGACAGCCAACCTGTCTACGAGCAGTACTTC.

The chain employs TRBV4-2 and TRBJ2-4; 7 bases line up with TRBD2. Trimming cost V 8 bases and J 8 bases; bases outside gene matches: 9. Germline CDR1 LGHNA, CDR2 YNFKEQ. This CDR3 is built from 13 residues. The DNA of the CDR3 is TGTGCCAGCGGGACTACCGGGGAGGACATTCAGTACTTC. Translated, it gives CASGTTGEDIQYF.

This chain connects TRBV7-6 to TRBJ1-5; TRBD1 agrees at 11 bases. This CDR3 contains 15 residues. J was trimmed by 6 bases and V by 4 bases; bases with no gene match: 5. Per germline, CDR1 SGHVS and CDR2 FNYEAQ. CDR3 in amino acids: CASSSGTGGSQPQHF. Written as DNA, the CDR3 is TGTGCCAGCAGCTCAGGGACAGGGGGATCTCAGCCCCAGCATTTT.

The chain combines TRBV15 with TRBJ2-7; no reliable D call. There are 12 residues in the CDR3. Per the germline V gene, CDR1 is LNHNV and CDR2 is YYDKDF (reference sequence). V lost 4 bases and J 1 base, leaving 5 bases between the germline ends. The DNA of the CDR3 is TGTGCCACCAGCAAACAGTCCTACGAGCAGTACTTC. It yields the protein CATSKQSYEQYF. Filled out from reference TRBV15 and TRBJ2-7, the complete variable domain reads DAMVIQNPRYQVTQFGKPVTLSCSQTLNHNVMYWYQQKSSQAPKLLFHYYDKDFNNEADTPDNFQSRRPNTSFCFLDIRSPGLGDTAMYLCATSKQSYEQYFGPGTRLTVT.

The V gene is TRBV19, the J gene TRBJ1-2; D is ambiguous. Trimming stripped 6 bases from V and 2 bases from J, with 19 bases between. This CDR3 has 16 amino acids. Looked up from germline, CDR1 is LNHDA and CDR2 is SQIVND (reference sequence). CDR3 in DNA: TGTGCCAGTAGGATCTCTGGACTGGAACCAAACTATGGCTACACCTTC. This sequence encodes CASRISGLEPNYGYTF. The whole variable domain, filled in from reference TRBV19 and TRBJ1-2, reads DGGITQSPKYLFRKEGQNVTLSCEQNLNHDAMYWYRQDPGQGLRLIYYSQIVNDFQKGDIAEGYSVSREKKESFPLTVTSAQKNPTAFYLCASRISGLEPNYGYTFGSGTRLTVV.

The chain combines TRBV29-1 with TRBJ2-5, with TRBD2 as a possible D gene (6 bases). CDR3 length equals 16 residues. Per germline, CDR1 SQVTM and CDR2 ANQGSEA. V lost 8 bases to trimming and J lost 3 bases, with 25 bases between them. In nucleotides, the CDR3 is TGCAGCCATTGGAATATCGGGGGAGGAGTGAAAGAGACCCAGTACTTC. Protein sequence: CSHWNIGGGVKETQYF.

The chain couples TRBV27 to TRBJ2-7, with 15 bases matching TRBD2. CDR3 length: 17 residues. The V gene end was trimmed by 5 bases and the J gene end by 4 bases; junction bases not matched to a gene: 9. Germline CDR1 reads MNHEY; CDR2 reads SMNVEV (reference sequence). DNA of the CDR3: TGTGCCAGCAGTAAAGGGACTAGCGGGAGGATAAGTTACGAGCAGTACTTC. Translating gives CASSKGTSGRISYEQYF.

The gene calls are TRBV5-6 and TRBJ2-1; D gene ambiguous. The CDR3 consists of 12 residues. Germline CDR1 and CDR2: SGHDT and YYEEEE. Trimming shortened V by 3 bases and J by 6 bases, and 7 bases separated the two germline ends. Here the CDR3 DNA reads TGTGCCAGCAGCTCGGGCTTCAATGAGCAGTTCTTC. As protein: CASSSGFNEQFF.

This chain uses TRBV19 with TRBJ2-1; possible D gene TRBD2, 7 bases. The V and J ends lost 10 bases and 1 base respectively, with 14 bases between them. Germline CDR1 reads LNHDA; CDR2 reads SQIVND (reference sequence). The CDR3 length is 14 residues. Here the CDR3 reads CATSRGGSYNEQFF. CDR3 sequence (DNA): TGTGCCACCTCTAGGGGGGGGTCCTACAATGAGCAGTTCTTC.